The sequence of this T cell receptor beta chain was determined in a study of T-cell memory formation after mild COVID-19. V was pared by 2 bases and J by 2 bases, with 23 bases between. This CDR3 is built from 18 residues. Germline assignment: CDR1 DFQATT and CDR2 SNEGSKA (reference sequence). In TCRdb, the 5' RACE reads were re-called with MiXCR into one record per CDR3 protein. Of some 48,000 distinct CDR3 sequences in the sample, 27% were seen once. The sample comprised PBMCs or a T cell subset sorted from them (not recorded which). The chain uses TRBV20-1 and TRBJ2-3; D is ambiguous. This clonotype originated in a man in his late teens or twenties who had mild COVID-19 (a few samples of this study predate the infection). Cell type and time point are not known. Written as DNA, the CDR3 is TGCAGTGCTAGACAAACCAGATTATTCACCTCCACCACAGATACGCAGTATTTT. Protein: CSARQTRLFTSTTDTQYF.